These 11 T cell receptor beta chains were sequenced from one sample in a study of T-cell memory formation after mild COVID-19. TCRdb itself ran the 5' RACE reads through MiXCR, one entry per CDR3 protein. The data contain 300,000 to 350,000 distinct CDR3 sequences, about 13% of them singletons. Sequencing used PBMCs or a T cell subset sorted from them (not recorded which). These TCRs come from a man in his late teens or twenties who had mild COVID-19 (a few samples of this study predate the infection). Cell type and time point are not known.

This clonotype was observed a handful of times. The V and J genes are TRBV20-1 and TRBJ1-1; D remains unclear. Germline loops: CDR1 DFQATT, CDR2 SNEGSKA (reference sequence). V shed 4 bases and J shed 6 bases, with 9 bases lying between them. This CDR3 spans 11 amino acids. This CDR3 is CSATQVAEAFF. Here the CDR3 DNA reads TGCAGTGCTACTCAGGTCGCTGAAGCTTTCTTT.

This clonotype was detected ten times or more. The chain recombines TRBV10-3 with TRBJ2-1; 9 nucleotides match TRBD2. The J segment lost 10 bases and the V segment lost 2 bases, leaving 12 bases of the junction unmatched. The CDR3 totals 16 residues. The germline CDR1 and CDR2 sequences are ENHRY and SYGVKD. The CDR3: CAISEPLAGIADEQFF. The DNA of the CDR3 is TGTGCCATCAGTGAGCCCCTAGCGGGGATCGCTGACGAGCAGTTCTTC.

The V call is TRBV4-3, the J call TRBJ2-3; 13 positions match TRBD2. The CDR3 runs 18 residues. V was pared by 3 bases and J by 4 bases, with 10 bases of the junction left unmatched. Germline-derived CDR1 and CDR2 are LGHNA and YSLEER. Written as DNA, the CDR3 is TGCGCCAGCAGCCAGTCGACTGCGGGACTAGCGGGGTCAGATACGCAGTATTTT. Its translation: CASSQSTAGLAGSDTQYF.

This clonotype was found a few times. V usage is TRBV10-3 and J usage is TRBJ2-3; 7 nucleotides line up with TRBD1. The CDR3 spans 12 residues. With V trimmed by 10 bases and J by 4 bases, 5 bases remained unmatched. Germline V lookup: CDR1 ENHRY, CDR2 SYGVKD. CDR3 nucleotides: TGTGCCACGGGACAGAGTCCAGATACGCAGTATTTT. Protein product: CATGQSPDTQYF.

The V and J genes are TRBV9 and TRBJ2-7; D might be TRBD1 or TRBD2, each matching 5 bases. The CDR3 consists of 13 residues. Germline V gives CDR1 SGDLS, CDR2 YYNGEE. V lost 0 bases and J lost 6, with 10 bases in between. CDR3 bases: TGTGCCAGCAGCGTAGACGCAGGGAGCGAGCAGTACTTC. It yields the protein CASSVDAGSEQYF.

There are many counts of this clonotype. The CDR3 DNA reads TGTGCCAGCAGCCAATTAGCGGGGGGGAACACCGGGGAGCTGTTTTTT. It is translated as CASSQLAGGNTGELFF. The chain joins TRBV3-1 to TRBJ2-2, with 10 positions matching TRBD2. CDR3 length equals 16 residues. Trimming removed 2 bases from V and 1 base from J; junction bases left unmatched: 1. CDR1 is LGHDT, CDR2 YNNKEL, per germline (reference sequence).

The V call is TRBV10-3, the J call TRBJ1-6, with TRBD1 as a possible D gene (5 bases). V gave up 6 bases and J gave up 8 bases, with 14 bases separating them. The CDR3 is 14 residues long. CDR1 ENHRY and CDR2 SYGVKD come from the germline V gene. The CDR3 region is CAISPGPQDSPLHF. The CDR3 nucleotides read TGTGCCATCAGCCCGGGACCCCAGGATTCACCCCTCCACTTT.

This clonotype was detected ten times or more. The chain has TRBV4-3 and TRBJ2-7; D may be TRBD1 (6 bases). The germline gives CDR1 LGHNA, CDR2 YSLEER. V shed 0 bases and J shed 2 bases, with 8 bases lying between them. The CDR3 runs 14 residues. This CDR3 reads CASSQERDTYEQYV. CDR3 coding DNA: TGCGCCAGCAGCCAAGAAAGGGACACCTACGAGCAGTACGTC.

This rearrangement joins TRBV7-9 to TRBJ2-3; TRBD2 agrees at 8 bases. Looked up from germline, CDR1 is SEHNR and CDR2 is FQNEAQ (reference sequence). Trimming at V came to 7 bases and at J to 1 base, leaving 10 bases not matched to a gene. The length of the CDR3 is 16 residues. This CDR3 is CASTPGVSGGTDTQYF. In DNA, the CDR3 is TGTGCCAGCACCCCGGGGGTTAGCGGGGGCACAGATACGCAGTATTTT. The complete variable domain, with remaining parts taken from reference TRBV7-9 and TRBJ2-3, reads DTGVSQNPRHKITKRGQNVTFRCDPISEHNRLYWYRQTLGQGPEFLTYFQNEAQLEKSRLLSDRFSAERPKGSFSTLEIQRTEQGDSAMYLCASTPGVSGGTDTQYFGPGTRLTVL.

The CDR3 coding sequence is TGCAGTGCTCGCGGACAGTTTGACAATGAGCAGTTCTTC. This gives the protein CSARGQFDNEQFF. This sequence joins TRBV20-1 and TRBJ2-1; the D gene is possibly TRBD1 (6 bases). The V gene's germline CDR1 is DFQATT and CDR2 SNEGSKA (reference sequence). The CDR3 consists of 13 residues. V shed 5 bases and J shed 5 bases, with 13 bases lying between them.

This clonotype was picked up a small number of times. The J gene is TRBJ2-7, the V gene TRBV6-1; D may be TRBD2 (7 bases). The CDR3 spans 16 residues. Germline CDR1 is MNHNS and CDR2 is SASEGT. Trimming removed 5 bases from V and 7 bases from J, with 24 bases in between. The CDR3 DNA reads as TGTGCCAGCAGTTTGGGCTACAGGGAGGGGAGTGGGGAGCAGTACGTC. Its translation is CASSLGYREGSGEQYV.